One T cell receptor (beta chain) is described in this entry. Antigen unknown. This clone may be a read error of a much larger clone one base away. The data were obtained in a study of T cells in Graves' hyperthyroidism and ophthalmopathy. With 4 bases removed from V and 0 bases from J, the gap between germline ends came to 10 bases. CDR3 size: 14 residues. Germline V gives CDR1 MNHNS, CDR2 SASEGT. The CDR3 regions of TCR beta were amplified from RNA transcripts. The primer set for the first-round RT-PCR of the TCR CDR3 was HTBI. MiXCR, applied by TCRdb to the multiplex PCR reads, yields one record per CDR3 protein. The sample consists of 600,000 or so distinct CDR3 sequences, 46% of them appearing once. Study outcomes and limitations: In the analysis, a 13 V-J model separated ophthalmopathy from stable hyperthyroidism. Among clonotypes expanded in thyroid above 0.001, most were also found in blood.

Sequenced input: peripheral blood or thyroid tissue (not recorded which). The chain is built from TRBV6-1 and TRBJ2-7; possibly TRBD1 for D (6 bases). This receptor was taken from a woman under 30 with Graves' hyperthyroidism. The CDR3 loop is CASSGADSSYEQYF. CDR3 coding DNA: TGTGCCAGCAGTGGAGCGGACAGCTCCTACGAGCAGTACTTC.